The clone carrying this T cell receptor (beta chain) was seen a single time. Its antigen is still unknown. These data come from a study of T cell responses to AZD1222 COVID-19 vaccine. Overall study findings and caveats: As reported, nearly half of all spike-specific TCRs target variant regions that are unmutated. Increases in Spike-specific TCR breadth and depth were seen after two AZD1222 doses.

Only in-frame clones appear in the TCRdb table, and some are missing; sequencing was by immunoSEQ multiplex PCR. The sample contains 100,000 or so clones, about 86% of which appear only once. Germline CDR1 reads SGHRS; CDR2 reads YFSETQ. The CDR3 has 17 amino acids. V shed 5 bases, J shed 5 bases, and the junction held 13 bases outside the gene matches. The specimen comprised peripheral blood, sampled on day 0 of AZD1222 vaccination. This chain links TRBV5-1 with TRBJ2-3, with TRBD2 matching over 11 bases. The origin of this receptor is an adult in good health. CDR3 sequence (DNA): TGCGCCAGCAGAACCTCATTAGCGGGGGGGCATCAAGATACGCAGTATTTT. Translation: CASRTSLAGGHQDTQYF.